These 18 T cell receptor beta chains were all obtained from the same sample, sequenced in a study of response to subunit inactivated influenza vaccine. TCRdb called the RT-PCR reads again in MiXCR, with one record for every CDR3 protein. This sample carries about 700,000 distinct CDR3 sequences, approximately 15% of them seen once, and the ten largest clones take around 7%. This material consisted of PBMCs from blood, taken roughly 2 weeks before vaccination. The source of these receptors is a middle-aged man who received an inactivated influenza vaccine.

This clonotype was picked up a small number of times. The chain combines TRBV28 with TRBJ2-3, with D uncertain. Germline-derived CDR1 and CDR2 are MDHEN and SYDVKM. This CDR3 has 14 amino acids. With 3 bases removed from V and 0 bases from J, the gap between germline ends came to 7 bases. In DNA, the CDR3 is TGTGCCAGCAGTTTGCACAGAAGCACAGATACGCAGTATTTT. Translating gives CASSLHRSTDTQYF.

This clonotype was seen ten or more times. The CDR3 loop reads CASSPRTDYGYTF. DNA of the CDR3: TGTGCCAGCAGCCCACGGACTGACTATGGCTACACCTTC. The chain joins TRBV3-1 to TRBJ1-2; no clear D gene. Germline lookup yields CDR1 LGHDT and CDR2 YNNKEL (reference sequence). V lost 4 bases to trimming and J lost 3 bases, with 9 bases between them. There are 13 residues in the CDR3.

The sample holds a few counts of this clonotype. The rearrangement links TRBV20-1 to TRBJ2-1; 7 nucleotides match TRBD1. Germline CDR1 reads DFQATT; CDR2 reads SNEGSKA (reference sequence). This CDR3 is built from 12 residues. Trimming at V came to 7 bases and at J to 9 bases, leaving 9 bases not matched to a gene. The CDR3 is CSVTQGVGEQFF. CDR3 bases: TGCAGTGTCACCCAGGGGGTGGGTGAGCAGTTCTTC.

This clonotype was counted at least ten times. The gene calls are TRBV7-2 and TRBJ2-2, with TRBD1 matching 7 bases. CDR1 and CDR2 (germline): SGHTA, FQGNSA. After removal of 1 base from V and 7 bases from J, the junction contained 3 bases not matched to a gene. The CDR3 is made up of 14 amino acids. CDR3 in DNA: TGTGCCAGCAGCTTAGAACAGGGGTTCGGGGAGCTGTTTTTT. The encoded protein is CASSLEQGFGELFF. Full variable domain (outside the CDR3, taken from reference TRBV7-2 and TRBJ2-2): GAGVSQSPSNKVTEKGKDVELRCDPISGHTALYWYRQSLGQGLEFLIYFQGNSAPDKSGLPSDRFSAERTGGSVSTLTIQRTQQEDSAVYLCASSLEQGFGELFFGEGSRLTVL.

The sample holds many counts of this clonotype. V usage is TRBV5-1 and J usage is TRBJ2-7, with 7 bases aligning to TRBD1. Trimming at V came to 0 bases and at J to 2 bases, leaving 2 bases not matched to a gene. The CDR3 sequence is 14 residues long. The germline V gene has CDR1 SGHRS and CDR2 YFSETQ. The DNA for the CDR3 is TGCGCCAGCAGCTTGGAGGGACAGCCCTACGAGCAGTACTTC. Translation: CASSLEGQPYEQYF.

A few counts support this clonotype. J is TRBJ1-5 and V is TRBV15; TRBD1 might be the D (5 bases). The length of the CDR3 is 13 residues. The germline gives CDR1 LNHNV, CDR2 YYDKDF (reference sequence). V dropped 3 bases and J dropped 8 bases, with 11 bases sitting between them. The CDR3, as DNA: TGTGCCACCAGCAGTGGGACCTGGGAGCCCCAGCATTTT. This gives the protein CATSSGTWEPQHF.

V and J are TRBV7-2 and TRBJ2-7; 9 nucleotides align to TRBD2. Germline V gives CDR1 SGHTA, CDR2 FQGNSA. V shed 1 base and J 2 bases; nucleotides not matched to a gene: 9. CDR3 length equals 17 residues. This chain's CDR3 is CASSLGPSAGGTYEQYF. The CDR3 bases are TGTGCCAGCAGCTTAGGGCCCTCAGCGGGGGGAACCTACGAGCAGTACTTC.

This clonotype showed up many times. The chain is built from TRBV6-5 and TRBJ2-7; TRBD1 aligns across 8 bases. Germline CDR1 and CDR2: MNHEY and SVGAGI. Losses at the gene ends were 0 bases for V and 3 bases for J; bases not matched to a gene: 7. The CDR3 covers 16 residues. The CDR3 DNA sequence: TGTGCCAGCAGTTACTCGACAGGGACAGGTAGCTACGAGCAGTACTTC. Translated, it gives CASSYSTGTGSYEQYF.

The table lists this clonotype with many counts. The chain joins TRBV10-3 to TRBJ2-7; the D gene is possibly TRBD2 (6 bases). The CDR3 covers 15 residues. Germline values: CDR1 ENHRY, CDR2 SYGVKD. Trimming removed 3 bases from V and 0 bases from J, with 12 bases in between. DNA of the CDR3: TGTGCCATCAGTGAAATCGGGGGAAGCTCCTACGAGCAGTACTTC. Translating it yields CAISEIGGSSYEQYF.

This clonotype was seen a few times. This rearrangement joins TRBV20-1 to TRBJ1-3, with 8 positions matching TRBD1. This CDR3 spans 16 amino acids. Germline V lookup: CDR1 DFQATT, CDR2 SNEGSKA (reference sequence). Unmatched junction bases numbered 7, after V lost 3 bases and J lost 0 bases. CDR3 in DNA: TGCAGTGCTAGCACACAGGGGGGGGACTCTGGAAACACCATATATTTT. Translating it yields CSASTQGGDSGNTIYF.

The chain joins TRBV28 to TRBJ2-7; D gene unclear. V lost 2 bases to trimming and J lost 5 bases, with 10 bases between them. The CDR3 runs 13 residues. Germline CDR1 is MDHEN and CDR2 is SYDVKM. The CDR3 bases are TGTGCCAGCAGTTTAGCCGGCTCGGACGAGCAGTACTTC. It is translated as CASSLAGSDEQYF.

The chain carries TRBV18 and TRBJ1-4; D unresolved. V was pared by 1 base and J by 4 bases, with 13 bases between. There are 16 residues in the CDR3. Germline V gene sequence: CDR1 KGHSH, CDR2 LQKENI. The CDR3 loop reads CASSPRRGLNNEKLFF. The CDR3 bases are TGTGCCAGCTCACCACGGAGAGGGTTGAATAATGAAAAACTGTTTTTT.

The chain uses TRBV9 and TRBJ2-1, with D uncertain. CDR3 length: 15 amino acids. CDR1 is SGDLS, CDR2 YYNGEE, per germline. Trimming took off 4 bases at V and 6 bases at J, with 17 bases between the two ends. The chain's CDR3 is CASSSAGSLGNEQFF. The CDR3, as DNA: TGTGCCAGCAGCTCTGCAGGATCCCTAGGCAATGAGCAGTTCTTC.

A few counts support this clonotype. The chain is built from TRBV29-1 and TRBJ1-2; no clear D. CDR3 length equals 15 residues. With 3 bases removed from V and 2 bases from J, the gap between germline ends came to 16 bases. The germline V gene has CDR1 SQVTM and CDR2 ANQGSEA. The CDR3 nucleotides read TGCAGCGTTGACGGGCTGGGAGCGGAGAACTATGGCTACACCTTC. It codes for CSVDGLGAENYGYTF.

This clonotype was seen more than once but under ten times. The rearrangement joins TRBV20-1 to TRBJ2-7, with D perhaps TRBD1 (5 bases). The germline gives CDR1 DFQATT, CDR2 SNEGSKA (reference sequence). The CDR3 extends over 13 amino acids. Deletions cut 1 base from V and 0 bases from J, with 7 bases between. The CDR3 reads CSARVDISYEQYF. CDR3 DNA sequence: TGCAGTGCTAGAGTGGACATCTCCTACGAGCAGTACTTC.

The V call is TRBV12-3 or TRBV12-4, the J call TRBJ1-6; D is perhaps TRBD1 (5 bases). The germline V and J ends were trimmed by 3 bases and 9 bases, with 12 bases remaining between them. The CDR3 totals 14 residues. The CDR3 sequence is CASSFGQGGSPLHF. In DNA form, the CDR3 reads TGTGCCAGCAGTTTCGGGCAGGGAGGTTCACCCCTCCACTTT.

This clonotype was seen repeatedly, ten times or more. The chain recombines TRBV7-9 with TRBJ2-3; a possible D gene is TRBD2 (6 bases). Trimming removed 3 bases at V and 3 bases at J, with 10 bases between. CDR3 length: 14 amino acids. Germline V lookup: CDR1 SEHNR, CDR2 FQNEAQ (reference sequence). The CDR3 nucleotides are TGTGCCAGCAGCTTGAGACTAGTAACAGATACGCAGTATTTT. This translates into CASSLRLVTDTQYF. The full variable domain, rest sourced from reference TRBV7-9 and TRBJ2-3, is DTGVSQNPRHKITKRGQNVTFRCDPISEHNRLYWYRQTLGQGPEFLTYFQNEAQLEKSRLLSDRFSAERPKGSFSTLEIQRTEQGDSAMYLCASSLRLVTDTQYFGPGTRLTVL.

In its sample, this clonotype was seen many times. This sequence joins TRBV12-3 or TRBV12-4 and TRBJ2-1; weak D call: TRBD2 (5 bases). Trimming removed 4 bases at V and 6 bases at J, with 10 bases between. CDR3 length: 13 amino acids. CDR3 in amino acids: CASSYTRINEQFF. DNA for the CDR3: TGTGCCAGCAGTTACACTAGAATCAATGAGCAGTTCTTC.